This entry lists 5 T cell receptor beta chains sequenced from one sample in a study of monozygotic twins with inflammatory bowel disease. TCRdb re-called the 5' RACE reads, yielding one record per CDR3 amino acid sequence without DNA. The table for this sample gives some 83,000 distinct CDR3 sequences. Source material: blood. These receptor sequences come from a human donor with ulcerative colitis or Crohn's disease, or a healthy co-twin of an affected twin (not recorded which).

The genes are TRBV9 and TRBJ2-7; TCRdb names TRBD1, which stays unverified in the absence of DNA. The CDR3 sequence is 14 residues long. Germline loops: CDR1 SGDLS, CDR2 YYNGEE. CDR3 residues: CASSVVSGQGEQYF.

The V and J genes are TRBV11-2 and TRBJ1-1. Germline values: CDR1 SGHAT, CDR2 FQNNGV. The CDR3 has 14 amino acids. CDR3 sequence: CASSLLRGQLEAFF.

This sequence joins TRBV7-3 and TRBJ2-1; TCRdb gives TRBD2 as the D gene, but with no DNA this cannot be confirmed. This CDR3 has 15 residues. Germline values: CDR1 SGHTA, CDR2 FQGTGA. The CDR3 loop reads CASNRSGTSKNEQFF.

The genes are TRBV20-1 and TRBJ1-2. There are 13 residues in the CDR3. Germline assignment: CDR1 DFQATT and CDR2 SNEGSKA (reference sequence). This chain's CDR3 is CSAHRGRNYGYTF.

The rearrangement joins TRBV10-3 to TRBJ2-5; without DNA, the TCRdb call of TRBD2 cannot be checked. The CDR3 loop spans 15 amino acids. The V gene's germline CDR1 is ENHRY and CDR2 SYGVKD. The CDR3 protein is CAISENPSGVETQYF.